The 16 T cell receptor beta chains given below trace back to one sample, sequenced in a study of cytomegalovirus exposure and HLA in healthy donors. PCR used 60 Vbeta primers and 13 Jbeta primers. The table came from immunoSEQ multiplex PCR; TCRdb's copy has only in-frame clones and leaves some out. Of roughly 150,000 clones in the sample, under 70% were seen once. The source material was PBMCs. The receptors come from a young woman in good health and CMV-seropositive.

This clone was counted a few times. CDR3 region: CASSFSRGIDQPQHF. The CDR3 region has the DNA TGTGCCAGCAGCTTCAGTAGAGGGATAGATCAGCCCCAGCATTTT. V usage is TRBV7-2 and J usage is TRBJ1-5; D remains ambiguous. The CDR3 covers 15 residues. Trimming took off 3 bases at V and 5 bases at J, with 14 bases between the two ends. CDR1 and CDR2 from the germline V gene are SGHTA and FQGNSA. Full variable domain (outside the CDR3, taken from reference TRBV7-2 and TRBJ1-5): GAGVSQSPSNKVTEKGKDVELRCDPISGHTALYWYRQSLGQGLEFLIYFQGNSAPDKSGLPSDRFSAERTGGSVSTLTIQRTQQEDSAVYLCASSFSRGIDQPQHFGDGTRLSIL.

J is TRBJ2-3 and V is TRBV15, with 8 positions matching TRBD2. Germline CDR1 is LNHNV and CDR2 is YYDKDF (reference sequence). The CDR3 has 16 amino acids. V was clipped by 3 bases and J by 3 bases; unmatched bases: 8. DNA for the CDR3: TGTGCCACCAGCAGCCTCGAGCGGGAGATAACAGATACGCAGTATTTT. It codes for CATSSLEREITDTQYF.

This chain links TRBV7-6 with TRBJ1-1, with 7 bases fitting TRBD1. With V trimmed by 5 bases and J by 2 bases, 8 bases remained unmatched. CDR3 size: 15 residues. Germline-derived CDR1 and CDR2 are SGHVS and FNYEAQ. The CDR3, as DNA: TGTGCCAGCAGCCGACCGACAGGGTTTAACACTGAAGCTTTCTTT. Translating gives CASSRPTGFNTEAFF.

The chain employs TRBV5-1 and TRBJ2-7, with a weak D call TRBD1 (6 bases). V was clipped by 1 base and J by 2 bases, with 10 bases between them. Germline CDR1 and CDR2: SGHRS and YFSETQ. This CDR3 has 14 amino acids. This chain's CDR3 is CASSLSGDPYEQYF. The CDR3 nucleotides read TGCGCCAGCAGCTTGTCAGGGGACCCCTACGAGCAGTACTTC. Full variable domain (outside the CDR3, taken from reference TRBV5-1 and TRBJ2-7): KAGVTQTPRYLIKTRGQQVTLSCSPISGHRSVSWYQQTPGQGLQFLFEYFSETQRNKGNFPGRFSGRQFSNSRSEMNVSTLELGDSALYLCASSLSGDPYEQYFGPGTRLTVT.

The chain carries TRBV5-1 and TRBJ1-1; D not certain. The CDR3 consists of 17 residues. The germline gives CDR1 SGHRS, CDR2 YFSETQ. The V gene lost 2 bases and the J gene lost 5 bases, with 22 bases spanning the gap. CDR3 DNA sequence: TGCGCCAGCAGCTTTCGACCAACAGACGGAAGAGGGACTGAAGCTTTCTTT. Encoded protein: CASSFRPTDGRGTEAFF.

The chain has TRBV7-8 and TRBJ2-7; D call uncertain. Germline-derived CDR1 and CDR2 are SGHVS and FQNEAQ. V gave up 3 bases and J gave up 0 bases, with 9 bases separating them. The CDR3 contains 14 residues. Here the CDR3 reads CASSFLDGSYEQYF. CDR3 in DNA: TGTGCCAGCAGCTTCCTAGACGGCTCCTACGAGCAGTACTTC.

The V and J genes are TRBV4-1 and TRBJ2-1, with 11 bases lining up with TRBD2. The germline V gene encodes CDR1 MGHRA and CDR2 YSYEKL. This CDR3 is 16 amino acids long. V shed 2 bases and J 3 bases; nucleotides not matched to a gene: 3. The CDR3 loop is CASSQTSGSGYNEQFF. CDR3 in DNA: TGCGCCAGCAGCCAAACTAGCGGGAGTGGCTACAATGAGCAGTTCTTC.

This clone was seen once. The gene calls are TRBV15 and TRBJ2-5, with 8 bases that match TRBD1. Per germline, CDR1 LNHNV and CDR2 YYDKDF (reference sequence). Trimming took 5 bases from V and 0 from J; bases not matched to a gene: 5. This CDR3 region has 15 residues. The CDR3 DNA is TGTGCCACCAGCCCAGGACAGGGCAACCAAGAGACCCAGTACTTC. It yields the protein CATSPGQGNQETQYF.

This clone was picked up a small number of times. This sequence joins TRBV6-1 and TRBJ2-7; TRBD2 matches at 9 bases. Trimming took 6 bases from V and 7 from J; bases not matched to a gene: 13. The V gene's germline CDR1 is MNHNS and CDR2 SASEGT. The CDR3 covers 15 residues. The CDR3 spells CASRKLAGVYLEQYF. In nucleotides, the CDR3 is TGTGCCAGCAGGAAATTAGCGGGAGTTTATTTAGAGCAGTACTTC.

The chain joins TRBV19 to TRBJ1-5; possibly TRBD1 for D (5 bases). The CDR3 sequence is 13 residues long. CDR1 and CDR2 (germline): LNHDA, SQIVND (reference sequence). V lost 6 bases and J lost 4, with 10 bases in between. The CDR3 DNA reads TGTGCCAGTAGCCATGGGGGGAATCAGCCCCAGCATTTT. Its protein is CASSHGGNQPQHF.

The chain carries TRBV2 and TRBJ1-1; possible D gene TRBD1, 5 bases. Germline V lookup: CDR1 SNHLY, CDR2 FYNNEI. The CDR3 runs to 12 residues. Trimming left V 4 bases short and J 4 bases short, with 7 bases between. The CDR3 DNA reads TGTGCCAGCAGTGGACAGAGCACTGAAGCTTTCTTT. Translating it yields CASSGQSTEAFF.

The chain employs TRBV6-6 and TRBJ2-3; 12 bases are a match to TRBD1. CDR3 length equals 15 residues. Trimming took 2 bases from V and 8 from J; bases not matched to a gene: 5. Germline V gene lookup returns CDR1 MNHNY and CDR2 SVGAGI (reference sequence). CDR3 nucleotides: TGTGCCAGCAGTTACCCGGGACAGGGGGCAGGTACGCAGTATTTT. This codes for CASSYPGQGAGTQYF.

This clone appeared once. V is TRBV2 and J is TRBJ2-7, with D possibly being TRBD1 (6 bases). The germline gives CDR1 SNHLY, CDR2 FYNNEI. CDR3 length equals 13 residues. V lost 5 bases, J lost 3 bases, and 11 bases lay in between. As DNA, the CDR3 is TGTGCCAGCAGTTACAGGGTCCGCTACGAGCAGTACTTC. Protein: CASSYRVRYEQYF.

The rearrangement joins TRBV10-2 to TRBJ2-1; TRBD2 matches at 8 bases. The germline gives CDR1 WSHSY, CDR2 SAAADI. The CDR3 is 14 amino acids. V lost 7 bases, J lost 7 bases, and 9 bases stayed unmatched. CDR3 coding DNA: TGCGCCAGCACCACCGGACTAGCAGTAAATGAGCAGTTCTTC. Translating it yields CASTTGLAVNEQFF.

The rearrangement links TRBV6-5 to TRBJ1-2; TRBD1 is a possible D gene (6 bases). From germline, CDR1 is MNHEY and CDR2 SVGAGI. The ends were cut back, 5 bases at V and 4 bases at J, with 14 bases in the middle. This CDR3 has 14 residues. In DNA, the CDR3 is TGTGCCAGCAGTAACGACAGGAACCTCTATGGCTACACCTTC. Encoded protein: CASSNDRNLYGYTF.

V usage is TRBV7-3 and J usage is TRBJ1-2; possibly TRBD1 for D (5 bases). V gave up 5 bases and J gave up 4 bases, with 11 bases separating them. The germline V gene encodes CDR1 SGHTA and CDR2 FQGTGA. The CDR3 contains 13 residues. CDR3 nucleotide sequence: TGTGCCAGCAGCGGGGGTAGCGGCTATGGCTACACCTTC. Translating it yields CASSGGSGYGYTF.